This TCR beta chain is from a study of cytomegalovirus exposure and HLA in healthy donors. About this clone: Antigen: not known.

V shed 3 bases, J shed 5 bases, and the junction held 9 bases outside the gene matches. The CDR3 has 16 residues. Germline CDR1 is MDHEN and CDR2 is SYDVKM. Primers: 60 Vbeta forward and 13 Jbeta reverse. How the authors handled the data: In a later analysis, around 12 million of about 80 million unique beta chains occurred in at least two donors. Method: immunoSEQ multiplex PCR; TCRdb's copy keeps in-frame clones and lacks some. From that table come the V and J calls and clone size; the DNA was used to work out D and trimming. The sample has about 190,000 clones; 65% to 90% are singletons. General study findings and limits: As a later analysis revealed, most CMV-associated TCR beta chains appeared HLA-restricted. TCR beta sequences reportedly predicted most subjects' HLA-A and HLA-B alleles accurately. One later analysis reportedly identified an Asian-associated ancestry cluster that showed fewer N-insertions than the approximately 710-donor mean.

What was sequenced was PBMCs. The TCR was taken from a man aged 35-49 years in good health and CMV-seropositive. This chain connects TRBV28 to TRBJ2-5; 10 nucleotides agree with TRBD1. Here the CDR3 DNA reads TGTGCCAGCAGTTTTGACAGGGGGCGTCTTGAGGAGACCCAGTACTTC. Translating gives CASSFDRGRLEETQYF.